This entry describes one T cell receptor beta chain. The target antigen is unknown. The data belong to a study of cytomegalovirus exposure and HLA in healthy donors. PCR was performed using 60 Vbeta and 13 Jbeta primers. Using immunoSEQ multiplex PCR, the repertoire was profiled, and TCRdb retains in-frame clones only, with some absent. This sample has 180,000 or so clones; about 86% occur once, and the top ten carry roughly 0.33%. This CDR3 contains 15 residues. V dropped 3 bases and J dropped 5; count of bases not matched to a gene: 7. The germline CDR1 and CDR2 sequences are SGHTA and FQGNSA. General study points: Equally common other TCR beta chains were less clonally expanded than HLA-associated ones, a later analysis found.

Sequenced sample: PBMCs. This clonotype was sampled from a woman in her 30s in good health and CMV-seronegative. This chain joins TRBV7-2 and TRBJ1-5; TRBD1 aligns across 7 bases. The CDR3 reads CASSLARGIDQPQHF. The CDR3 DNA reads TGTGCCAGCAGCTTGGCCAGGGGGATCGATCAGCCCCAGCATTTT.